This T cell receptor beta chain was recorded in a study of blood T cell repertoires in COVID-19. Turning to the study itself: Both acute and convalescent COVID-19 samples were obtained from the United States, Italy and Spain.

Germline values: CDR1 SGHNT, CDR2 YENEEA. There are 14 residues in the CDR3. V trimming: 4 bases; J trimming: 7 bases; junction bases outside the gene matches: 6. Assay: immunoSEQ multiplex PCR; the TCRdb copy retains only in-frame clones and omits some. The sample holds 100,000 to 120,000 clones, 80% to 90% seen once. Sequenced input: peripheral blood. The source is a man in his forties or fifties with acute or convalescent COVID-19. This chain uses TRBV11-3 with TRBJ2-3; 9 positions match TRBD2. The CDR3 DNA reads as TGTGCCAGCAGCTCCGGACTAGCGATAAATACGCAGTATTTT. Translating gives CASSSGLAINTQYF.